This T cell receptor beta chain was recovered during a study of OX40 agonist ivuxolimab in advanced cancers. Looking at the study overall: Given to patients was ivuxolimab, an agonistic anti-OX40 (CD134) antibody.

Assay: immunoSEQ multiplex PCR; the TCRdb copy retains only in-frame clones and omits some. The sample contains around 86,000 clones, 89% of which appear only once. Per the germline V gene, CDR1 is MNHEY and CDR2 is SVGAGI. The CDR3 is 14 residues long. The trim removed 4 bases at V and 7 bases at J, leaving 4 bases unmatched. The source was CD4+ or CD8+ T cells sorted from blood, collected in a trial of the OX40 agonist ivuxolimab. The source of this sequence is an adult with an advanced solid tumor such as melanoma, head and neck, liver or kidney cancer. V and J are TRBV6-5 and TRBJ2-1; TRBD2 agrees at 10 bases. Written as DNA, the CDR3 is TGTGCCAGCAGTTTAGCTAGCGGGAGTAATGAGCAGTTCTTC. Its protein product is CASSLASGSNEQFF.